This TCR beta chain stems from a study of control samples from healthy donors and cancer patients (dated by TCRdb to the early 2020s). Libraries came from the immunoSEQ multiplex PCR assay. The immuneACCESS repertoire file appears here via TCRdb, limited to in-frame rearrangements. These files lack a portion of the clones; in checked studies, under half of the deficit traces to unresolved V genes, and the cause of the others is not known. Recorded for this sample are about 92,000 clones; roughly 78% of them occurred a single time. Approximately 9.4% of the sample lies in the top ten. A single count supports this clone. Its antigen is unknown. Base qualities are not at hand, and no much larger clone is one base apart. The CDR3 measures 14 amino acids from cysteine to phenylalanine. The sequence is cut down to CDR3 DNA, 42 bases in frame from base 1. V is cut by 6 bases and J by 0 bases, and the space between the germline ends is 11 bases. Based on the germline V gene, the CDR1 and CDR2 sequences are MNHEY and SVGAGI.

Sequenced sample: blood. In this chain, TRBV6-5 is recombined with TRBJ1-1, with the identity of the D gene unclear. The TCR originated in a woman in her fifties or sixties in good health. The DNA reads as follows: TGTGCCAGCAGGGAGGGAACTATGAACACTGAAGCTTTCTTT. Translated, this gives CASREGTMNTEAFF.